These 6 T cell receptor beta chains were all obtained from the same sample, sequenced in a study of blood T cell repertoires in COVID-19. Generated by immunoSEQ multiplex PCR, the TCRdb table keeps only in-frame clones and is missing some. The data contain over 250,000 clones, 70% to 90% of them seen just once; the ten biggest clones take up approximately 1%. The sequencing input was PBMCs or T cells enriched from blood (not recorded which). Every receptor here comes from a woman under 40 who had recovered from COVID-19.

This chain links TRBV5-1 with TRBJ1-2, with D perhaps matching TRBD1 (5 bases). Germline assignment: CDR1 SGHRS and CDR2 YFSETQ. There are 16 residues in the CDR3. V dropped 1 base and J dropped 7 bases, with 20 bases sitting between them. The CDR3 spells CASSLIGTTIQGGYTF. In DNA, the CDR3 is TGCGCCAGCAGCTTGATCGGGACTACTATTCAAGGTGGCTACACCTTC. The full variable domain, in which reference TRBV5-1 and TRBJ1-2 provide the parts outside the CDR3, is KAGVTQTPRYLIKTRGQQVTLSCSPISGHRSVSWYQQTPGQGLQFLFEYFSETQRNKGNFPGRFSGRQFSNSRSEMNVSTLELGDSALYLCASSLIGTTIQGGYTFGSGTRLTVV.

The genes are TRBV28 and TRBJ2-5; 12 bases map to TRBD2. V trimming: 6 bases; J trimming: 5 bases; junction bases outside the gene matches: 22. Germline V CDR1 and CDR2: MDHEN, SYDVKM. CDR3 length equals 20 residues. The chain's CDR3 is CASRRALGLAGPSGQETQYF. The CDR3 DNA sequence: TGTGCCAGCAGACGAGCCCTAGGACTAGCGGGGCCCTCGGGTCAGGAGACCCAGTACTTC.

This chain links TRBV7-9 with TRBJ2-3; TRBD1 might be the D (6 bases). The CDR3 runs 18 residues. Germline CDR1 reads SEHNR; CDR2 reads FQNEAQ (reference sequence). V lost 2 bases and J 1 base, leaving 19 bases between the germline ends. CDR3 nucleotide sequence: TGTGCCAGCAGCTTAATGGCGGAGCTGGGGGCTGGCACAGATACGCAGTATTTT. Translating gives CASSLMAELGAGTDTQYF. Full variable domain (missing parts from reference TRBV7-9 and TRBJ2-3): DTGVSQNPRHKITKRGQNVTFRCDPISEHNRLYWYRQTLGQGPEFLTYFQNEAQLEKSRLLSDRFSAERPKGSFSTLEIQRTEQGDSAMYLCASSLMAELGAGTDTQYFGPGTRLTVL.

The CDR3 DNA follows: TGTGCCAGCAGCCAAGCACTAGCGGGGGGAAACAATGAGCAGTTCTTC. It translates to CASSQALAGGNNEQFF. V usage is TRBV3-1 (or the pseudogene TRBV3-2) and J usage is TRBJ2-1; 12 positions match TRBD2. V lost 1 base, J lost 5 bases, and 3 bases stayed unmatched. In germline, CDR1 is LGHDT, CDR2 YNNKEL (reference sequence). The CDR3 has 16 amino acids.

The chain links TRBV7-8 to TRBJ1-1; 7 bases are shared with TRBD1. J lost 12 bases, V lost 5 bases, and 12 bases had no gene match. The CDR3 loop spans 13 amino acids. Per germline, CDR1 SGHVS and CDR2 FQNEAQ. CDR3 DNA sequence: TGTGCCAGCAGCCCTACAGGGGATAAGTTACCTTTCTTT. It specifies CASSPTGDKLPFF.

V usage is TRBV20-1 and J usage is TRBJ2-1; D unclear. Per the germline V gene, CDR1 is DFQATT and CDR2 is SNEGSKA (reference sequence). The CDR3 length is 11 residues. V lost 5 bases and J lost 5, with 7 bases in between. The DNA of the CDR3 is TGCAGTGCTCCGAACAACAATGAGCAGTTCTTC. Protein product: CSAPNNNEQFF.